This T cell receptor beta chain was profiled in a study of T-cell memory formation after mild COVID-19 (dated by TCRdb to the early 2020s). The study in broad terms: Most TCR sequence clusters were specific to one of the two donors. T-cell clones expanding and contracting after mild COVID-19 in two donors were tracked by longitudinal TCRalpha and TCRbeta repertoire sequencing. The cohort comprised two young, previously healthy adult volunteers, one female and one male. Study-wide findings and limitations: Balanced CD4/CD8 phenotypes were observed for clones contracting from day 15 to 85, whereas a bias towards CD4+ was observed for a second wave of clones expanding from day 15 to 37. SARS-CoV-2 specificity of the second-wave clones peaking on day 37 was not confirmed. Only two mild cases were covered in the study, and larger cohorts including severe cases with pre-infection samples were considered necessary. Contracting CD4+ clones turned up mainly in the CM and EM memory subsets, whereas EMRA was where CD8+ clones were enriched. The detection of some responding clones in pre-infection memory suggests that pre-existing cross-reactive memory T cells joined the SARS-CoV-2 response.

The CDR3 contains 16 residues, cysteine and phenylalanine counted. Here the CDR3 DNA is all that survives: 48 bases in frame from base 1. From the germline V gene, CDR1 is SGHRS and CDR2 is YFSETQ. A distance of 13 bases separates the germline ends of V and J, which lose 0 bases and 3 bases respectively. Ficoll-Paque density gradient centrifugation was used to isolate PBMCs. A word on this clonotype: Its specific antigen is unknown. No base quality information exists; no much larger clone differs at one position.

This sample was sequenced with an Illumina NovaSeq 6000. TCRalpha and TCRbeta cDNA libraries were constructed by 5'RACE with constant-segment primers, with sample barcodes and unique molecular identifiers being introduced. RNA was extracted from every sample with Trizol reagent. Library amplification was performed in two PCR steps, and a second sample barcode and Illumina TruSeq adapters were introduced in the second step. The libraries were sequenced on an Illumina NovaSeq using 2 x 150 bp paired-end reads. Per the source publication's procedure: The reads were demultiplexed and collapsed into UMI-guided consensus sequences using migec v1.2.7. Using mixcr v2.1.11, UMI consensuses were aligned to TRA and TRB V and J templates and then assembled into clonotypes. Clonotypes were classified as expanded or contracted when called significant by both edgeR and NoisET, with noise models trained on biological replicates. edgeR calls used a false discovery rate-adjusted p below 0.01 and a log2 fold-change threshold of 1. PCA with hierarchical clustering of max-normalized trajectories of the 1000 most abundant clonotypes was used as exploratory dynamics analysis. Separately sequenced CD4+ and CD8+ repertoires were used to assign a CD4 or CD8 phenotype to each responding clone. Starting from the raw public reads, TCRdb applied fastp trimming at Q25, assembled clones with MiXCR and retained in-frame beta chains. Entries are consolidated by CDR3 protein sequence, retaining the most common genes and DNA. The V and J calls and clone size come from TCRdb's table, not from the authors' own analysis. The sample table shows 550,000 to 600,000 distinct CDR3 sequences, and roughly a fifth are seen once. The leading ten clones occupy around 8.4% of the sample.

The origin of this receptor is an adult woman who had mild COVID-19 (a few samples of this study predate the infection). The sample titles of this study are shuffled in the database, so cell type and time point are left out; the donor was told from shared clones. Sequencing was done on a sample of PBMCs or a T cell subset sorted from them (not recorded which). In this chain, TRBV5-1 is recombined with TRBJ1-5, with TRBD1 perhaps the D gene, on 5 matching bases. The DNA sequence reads TGCGCCAGCAGCTTGGGCCCCAGGGAAACCAATCAGCCCCAGCATTTT. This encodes CASSLGPRETNQPQHF.